This T cell receptor beta chain was found in a study of CD8 T cells in Susac syndrome. Random hexamers served to reverse transcribe about 0.45 to 1 ug RNA. TCRdb redid the calling of the immunoSEQ multiplex PCR reads with MiXCR, one entry per CDR3 protein. The repertoire consists of 170,000 or so distinct CDR3 sequences, with about 95% occurring once and the leading ten covering 0.15% to 0.2%. The CDR3 runs to 12 residues. Germline loops: CDR1 MGHDK, CDR2 SYGVNS. The trim removed 8 bases at V and 7 bases at J, leaving 4 bases unmatched. This receptor was identified in a human donor with multiple sclerosis. This chain joins TRBV25-1 and TRBJ1-2; the match to TRBD1 covers 10 bases. The material sequenced was CD8+ T cells from PBMCs. The CDR3 region is CASVGTGAGYTF. In nucleotides, the CDR3 is TGTGCCAGCGTCGGGACAGGGGCTGGCTACACCTTC.